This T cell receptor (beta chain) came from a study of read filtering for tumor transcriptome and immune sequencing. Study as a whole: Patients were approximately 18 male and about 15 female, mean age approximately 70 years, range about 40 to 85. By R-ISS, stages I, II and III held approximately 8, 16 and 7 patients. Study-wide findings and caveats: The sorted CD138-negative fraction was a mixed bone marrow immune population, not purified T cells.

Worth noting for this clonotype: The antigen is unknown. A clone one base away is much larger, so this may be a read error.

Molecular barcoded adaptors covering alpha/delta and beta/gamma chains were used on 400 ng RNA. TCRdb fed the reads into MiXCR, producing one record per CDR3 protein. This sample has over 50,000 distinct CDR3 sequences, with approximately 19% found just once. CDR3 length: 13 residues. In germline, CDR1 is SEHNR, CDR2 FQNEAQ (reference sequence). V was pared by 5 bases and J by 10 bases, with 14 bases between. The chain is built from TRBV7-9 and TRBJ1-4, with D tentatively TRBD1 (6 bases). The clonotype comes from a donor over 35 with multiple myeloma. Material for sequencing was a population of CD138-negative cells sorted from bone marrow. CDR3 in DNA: TGTGCCAGCAGCGCCCGGGACAAAGGAAAACTGTTTTTT. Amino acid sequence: CASSARDKGKLFF.